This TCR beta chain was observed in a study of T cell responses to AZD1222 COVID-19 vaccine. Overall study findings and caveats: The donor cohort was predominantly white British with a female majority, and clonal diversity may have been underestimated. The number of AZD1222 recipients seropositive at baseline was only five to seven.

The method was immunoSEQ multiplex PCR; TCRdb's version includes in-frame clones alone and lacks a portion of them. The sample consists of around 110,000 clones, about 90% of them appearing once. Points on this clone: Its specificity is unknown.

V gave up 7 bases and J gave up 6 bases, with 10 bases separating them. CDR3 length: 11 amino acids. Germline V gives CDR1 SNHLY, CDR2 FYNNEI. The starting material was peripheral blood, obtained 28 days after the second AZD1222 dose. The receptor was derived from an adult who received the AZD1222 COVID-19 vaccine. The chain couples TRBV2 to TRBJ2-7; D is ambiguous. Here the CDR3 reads CASILASEQYF. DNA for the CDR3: TGTGCCAGCATCCTGGCGAGCGAGCAGTACTTC.